The rows below give T cell receptor beta chains drawn from one sample of a study of CD4+ T cells in melanoma. Clones were read by immunoSEQ multiplex PCR, and TCRdb kept only the in-frame ones, dropping some. This table has approximately 110,000 clones, about nine tenths appearing once. Sequencing used peripheral blood. These receptors all stem from a human donor with melanoma. CDR3s include the opening cysteine and the closing phenylalanine or tryptophan. Fields, in order: J gene, V gene, clone size, D gene, CDR3 DNA, CDR3 protein. D genes are given only for firm matches. Expanded clones get a size class; other rows say once, few or many, or leave the size out.

J: TRBJ1-2
V: TRBV6-5
size: NA
D: NA
DNA: TGTGCCAGCGGAAGTTTGTTCTCGGGTGGAAATGGCTACACCTTC
CDR3: CASGSLFSGGNGYTF

J: TRBJ2-5
V: TRBV7-2
size: NA
D: TRBD2
DNA: TGTGCCAGCAGCTTGCCCACGGGAGGGGGGACCCAGTACTTC
CDR3: CASSLPTGGGTQYF

J: TRBJ2-7
V: TRBV19
size: NA
D: NA
DNA: TGTGCCAGTAGTATGGGCACAGGTACCTACGAGCAGTACTTC
CDR3: CASSMGTGTYEQYF

J: TRBJ2-7
V: TRBV2
size: NA
D: TRBD1
DNA: TGTGCCAGCAGTGAAGCGTGGGGACAGGCGGCCTACGAGCAGTACTTC
CDR3: CASSEAWGQAAYEQYF

J: TRBJ2-4
V: TRBV19
size: once
D: TRBD1
DNA: TGTGCCAGTAGTACCTCGGGACAGGTATACATTCAGTACTTC
CDR3: CASSTSGQVYIQYF

J: TRBJ1-2
V: TRBV6-1
size: once
D: TRBD1
DNA: TGTGCCAGCAACCGACAGGGGGCATACTATGGCTACACCTTC
CDR3: CASNRQGAYYGYTF

J: TRBJ2-3
V: TRBV4-3
size: NA
D: TRBD2
DNA: TGCGCCAGCAGCCAAGAAGCGGCGGGGGGAGATACGCAGTATTTT
CDR3: CASSQEAAGGDTQYF

J: TRBJ1-5
V: TRBV30
size: NA
D: NA
DNA: TGTGCCTGGAGTGTCGAGGGAAAACAGCCCCAGCATTTT
CDR3: CAWSVEGKQPQHF

J: TRBJ2-7
V: TRBV18
size: NA
D: NA
DNA: TGTGCCAGCTCAATTGACTCATCCTACGAGCAGTACTTC
CDR3: CASSIDSSYEQYF

J: TRBJ2-7
V: TRBV19
size: NA
D: NA
DNA: TGTGCCAGTAGTATAGGGAGCGGGCCTCGTGAGCAGTACTTC
CDR3: CASSIGSGPREQYF

J: TRBJ1-3
V: TRBV5-1
size: NA
D: NA
DNA: TGCGCCAGCAGTCCGCAGGGGCCATTAGCCGTCTCTGGAAACACCATATATTTT
CDR3: CASSPQGPLAVSGNTIYF

J: TRBJ1-2
V: TRBV4-3
size: NA
D: NA
DNA: TGCGCCAGCAGTTCCGGGACCACCCAACCTTATGGCTACACCTTC
CDR3: CASSSGTTQPYGYTF

J: TRBJ2-7
V: TRBV4-1
size: NA
D: NA
DNA: TGCGCCAGCAGCCAAGATCGGGTATCCCTCTACGAGCAGTACTTC
CDR3: CASSQDRVSLYEQYF

J: TRBJ2-3
V: TRBV27
size: NA
D: NA
DNA: TGTGCCAGCAGTTTATCTGTGGGCACAGATACGCAGTATTTT
CDR3: CASSLSVGTDTQYF

J: TRBJ2-3
V: TRBV5-4
size: NA
D: TRBD1
DNA: TGTGCCAGCAGCTCCCGACAGGGGGCTTCAGATACGCAGTATTTT
CDR3: CASSSRQGASDTQYF

J: TRBJ1-1
V: TRBV13
size: NA
D: TRBD1
DNA: TGTGCCAGCAGCTTAGAGCAGGGACAGCACACTGAAGCTTTCTTT
CDR3: CASSLEQGQHTEAFF

J: TRBJ1-2
V: TRBV5-1
size: once
D: NA
DNA: TGCGCCAGCAGCGAGAGGACCGTTGCTTATGGCTACACCTTC
CDR3: CASSERTVAYGYTF

J: TRBJ1-5
V: TRBV28
size: NA
D: NA
DNA: TGTGCCAGCAGTTTATCAGGGCCCCTAGGACAGCCCCAGCATTTT
CDR3: CASSLSGPLGQPQHF

J: TRBJ2-1
V: TRBV9
size: NA
D: NA
DNA: TGTGCCAGCAGCGTAGCTCTGTCGTCGGGAAGCCTTTACAATGAGCAGTTCTTC
CDR3: CASSVALSSGSLYNEQFF

J: TRBJ2-2
V: TRBV27
size: NA
D: NA
DNA: TGTGCCAGCAACCTCCTTCCTCCAGACCAAATCACCGGGGAGCTGTTTTTT
CDR3: CASNLLPPDQITGELFF

J: TRBJ2-1
V: TRBV6-6
size: NA
D: NA
DNA: TGTGCCAGCAGTTTCCCCGAGGAGTCCAAAGACAATGAGCAGTTCTTC
CDR3: CASSFPEESKDNEQFF

J: TRBJ1-2
V: TRBV9
size: NA
D: NA
DNA: TGTGCCAGCAGCGTCCGTCAAACTAACTATGGCTACACCTTC
CDR3: CASSVRQTNYGYTF

J: TRBJ1-6
V: TRBV18
size: NA
D: NA
DNA: TGTGCCAGCTCACCTGATGCTGGGGATTCACCCCTCCACTTT
CDR3: CASSPDAGDSPLHF

J: TRBJ2-1
V: TRBV19
size: NA
D: TRBD2
DNA: TGTGCCAGTAGTATAGAAGCGGGAGTTGAGCAGTTCTTC
CDR3: CASSIEAGVEQFF

J: TRBJ2-7
V: TRBV27
size: NA
D: NA
DNA: TGTGCCAGCAGTCCCACTCAGAGGGGCGAATGGGACGAGCAGTACTTC
CDR3: CASSPTQRGEWDEQYF

J: TRBJ1-3
V: TRBV11-2
size: NA
D: TRBD1
DNA: TGTGCCAGCAGCGCCCTCAGGGGGAGCCTTGGAAACACCATATATTTT
CDR3: CASSALRGSLGNTIYF

J: TRBJ1-1
V: TRBV28
size: NA
D: NA
DNA: TGTGCCAGCGTTACCCAGGATGTGAACACTGAAGCTTTCTTT
CDR3: CASVTQDVNTEAFF

J: TRBJ1-1
V: TRBV19
size: NA
D: TRBD1
DNA: TGTGCCAGCGAGGGACAGGGATTCACTGAAGCTTTCTTT
CDR3: CASEGQGFTEAFF

J: TRBJ2-5
V: TRBV9
size: NA
D: NA
DNA: TGTGCCAGCAGCGTAAACCCAATTTCGGCCCAGTACTTC
CDR3: CASSVNPISAQYF

J: TRBJ2-7
V: TRBV5-1
size: few
D: NA
DNA: TGCGCCAGCAGCTTGGACGGAGAGACCAACTACGAGCAGTACTTC
CDR3: CASSLDGETNYEQYF

J: TRBJ2-5
V: TRBV7-3
size: NA
D: TRBD2
DNA: TGTGCCAGCAGCTTCTCCGGGGGGGAGGAGACCCAGTACTTC
CDR3: CASSFSGGEETQYF

J: TRBJ2-1
V: TRBV28
size: NA
D: NA
DNA: TGTGCCAGCGCTCATCCGGCGGGCAATGAGCAGTTCTTC
CDR3: CASAHPAGNEQFF

J: TRBJ1-5
V: TRBV27
size: NA
D: NA
DNA: TGTGCCAGCAGTTTAAAGAAGAATAGCAATCAGCCCCAGCATTTT
CDR3: CASSLKKNSNQPQHF

J: TRBJ1-6
V: TRBV6-1
size: NA
D: TRBD1
DNA: TGTGCCAGCAGTGACCTCAGGGGGCGCGGGAATTCACCCCTCCACTTT
CDR3: CASSDLRGRGNSPLHF

J: TRBJ2-7
V: TRBV7-9
size: NA
D: TRBD1
DNA: TGTGCCAGCAGCTTTAACAGGGGGCACGAGCAGTACTTC
CDR3: CASSFNRGHEQYF

J: TRBJ1-1
V: TRBV6-1
size: NA
D: NA
DNA: TGTGCCAGCAGTATTTATAACACTGAAGCTTTCTTT
CDR3: CASSIYNTEAFF

J: TRBJ2-7
V: TRBV14
size: NA
D: NA
DNA: TGTGCCAGCAGCCAAGTGGGCACTTTAGGTTATCGCTACGAGCAGTACTTC
CDR3: CASSQVGTLGYRYEQYF

J: TRBJ1-4
V: TRBV19
size: NA
D: NA
DNA: TGTGCCAGTAGCGACGGGACACCGGATGAAAAACTGTTTTTT
CDR3: CASSDGTPDEKLFF

J: TRBJ1-2
V: TRBV9
size: NA
D: NA
DNA: TGTGCCAGCAGCTTCCAGGGATCCTCCTATGGCTACACCTTC
CDR3: CASSFQGSSYGYTF

J: TRBJ2-5
V: TRBV5-4
size: NA
D: TRBD1
DNA: TGTGCCAGCAGCCCGGACAGGGTGGGAGAGACCCAGTACTTC
CDR3: CASSPDRVGETQYF

J: TRBJ2-1
V: TRBV12-2
size: NA
D: NA
DNA: TGTGCAAGTCGCTTATGGGGGCGGGAGAGTATGAATGAGCAGTTCTTC
CDR3: CASRLWGRESMNEQFF

J: TRBJ2-6
V: TRBV2
size: NA
D: NA
DNA: TGTGCCAGCAGTTCCGGGGCCAACGTCCTGACTTTC
CDR3: CASSSGANVLTF

J: TRBJ1-6
V: TRBV27
size: once
D: NA
DNA: TGTGCCAGCAGTTTATCAGGGGTGGGTTCACCCCTCCACTTT
CDR3: CASSLSGVGSPLHF

J: TRBJ2-5
V: TRBV6-5
size: NA
D: NA
DNA: TGTGCCAGTACGGCTGGGGCCCAGGGGGAGACCCAGTACTTC
CDR3: CASTAGAQGETQYF

J: TRBJ2-5
V: TRBV7-9
size: once
D: NA
DNA: TGTGCCAGCAGCTCTTCCGGGACTGGGCCCGGGACCCAGTACTTC
CDR3: CASSSSGTGPGTQYF

J: TRBJ2-2
V: TRBV5-1
size: NA
D: NA
DNA: TGCGCCAGCAGCCGGGGAGGGGGAGCCGGGGAGCTGTTTTTT
CDR3: CASSRGGGAGELFF

J: TRBJ2-1
V: TRBV11-2
size: NA
D: TRBD2
DNA: TGTGCCAGCAGCCTAAGGGGAGCGGGGGATGATGAGCAGTTCTTC
CDR3: CASSLRGAGDDEQFF

J: TRBJ2-2
V: TRBV18
size: NA
D: TRBD2
DNA: TGTGCCAGCTCAATGACGGGACTAGCGGCCAAGAACACCGGGGAGCTGTTTTTT
CDR3: CASSMTGLAAKNTGELFF

J: TRBJ2-5
V: TRBV28
size: NA
D: NA
DNA: TGTGCCAGCAGGACTTGGGAGACCCAGTACTTC
CDR3: CASRTWETQYF

J: TRBJ1-5
V: TRBV18
size: NA
D: TRBD1
DNA: TGTGCCAGCTCAGTGGGACAGATCCAATGGCCCCAGCATTTT
CDR3: CASSVGQIQWPQHF

J: TRBJ2-5
V: TRBV7-2
size: NA
D: NA
DNA: TGTGCCGTCGGGGCGGAATCGGCGGAGACCCAGTACTTC
CDR3: CAVGAESAETQYF

J: TRBJ2-3
V: TRBV5-1
size: NA
D: TRBD2
DNA: TGCGCCAGCAGGACTAGCGGGAGTACAGATACGCAGTATTTT
CDR3: CASRTSGSTDTQYF

J: TRBJ2-2
V: TRBV19
size: NA
D: TRBD1
DNA: TGTGCCAGTATGGACAGGAGGAACACCGGGGAGCTGTTTTTT
CDR3: CASMDRRNTGELFF

J: TRBJ1-6
V: TRBV7-6
size: once
D: TRBD1
DNA: TGTGCCAGCAGCGCGAGGACAGGGGGGAGCTCCTATAATTCACCCCTCCACTTT
CDR3: CASSARTGGSSYNSPLHF

J: TRBJ2-7
V: TRBV11-3
size: NA
D: TRBD1
DNA: TGTGCCAGCAGCCATGGACAGGCGGGTATCGAGCAGTACTTC
CDR3: CASSHGQAGIEQYF

J: TRBJ1-5
V: TRBV28
size: NA
D: NA
DNA: TGTGCCAGCAGTTTAATGGGACAGCCCCAGCATTTT
CDR3: CASSLMGQPQHF

J: TRBJ1-6
V: TRBV14
size: once
D: TRBD1
DNA: TGTGCCAGCAGCCAAGGACCCACAGGGGGCCCGCTTTCACCCCTCCACTTT
CDR3: CASSQGPTGGPLSPLHF

J: TRBJ2-7
V: TRBV11-2
size: NA
D: TRBD2
DNA: TGTGCCAGCAGCTTAGTGTATTTTGGGACTAGGGGCGAGCAGTACTTC
CDR3: CASSLVYFGTRGEQYF

J: TRBJ1-6
V: TRBV13
size: NA
D: NA
DNA: TGTGCCAGCAGCTTAGGATGGTCCGCGGGAAATTCACCCCTCCACTTT
CDR3: CASSLGWSAGNSPLHF

J: TRBJ1-1
V: TRBV6-1
size: NA
D: NA
DNA: TGTGCCAGCAGTGAGGGGAGTGACACTGAAGCTTTCTTT
CDR3: CASSEGSDTEAFF